These T cell receptor beta chains were read from a single sample in a study of blood T cell repertoires in COVID-19. Produced via immunoSEQ multiplex PCR; TCRdb's table is partial and in-frame only. In the table there are under 300,000 clones, over 75% of which are singletons. The sample comprised PBMCs or T cells enriched from blood (not recorded which). The receptor source for this set is a young woman who had recovered from COVID-19. The CDR3 runs from the conserved cysteine through the conserved F or W. D genes are given only for firm matches.

j_call,d_call,v_call,cdr3_nt,cdr3_aa
TRBJ1-1,TRBD1,TRBV3-1/TRBV3-2,TGTGCCAGCAGCCGCCGGACAGGTAAAACCACTGAAGCTTTCTTT,CASSRRTGKTTEAFF
TRBJ2-5,-,TRBV29-1,TGCAGCGCCCATCTAGGGGAAGAGACCCAGTACTTC,CSAHLGEETQYF
TRBJ1-2,TRBD1,TRBV4-2,TGTGCCAGCAGTAACCCGGGACAGGGGGTTGACTATGGCTACACCTTC,CASSNPGQGVDYGYTF
TRBJ1-4,-,TRBV2,TGTGCCAGCAGGCCAGCCAGGGCAACTAATGAAAAACTGTTTTTT,CASRPARATNEKLFF
TRBJ1-1,-,TRBV18,TGTGCCAGCTCACCCGTTACAGGTCAGGAAGCTTTCTTT,CASSPVTGQEAFF
TRBJ2-3,TRBD2,TRBV6-1,TGTGCCAGCAGTGAAGGGACTAGCGGGGGTCTGAATACGCAGTATTTT,CASSEGTSGGLNTQYF
TRBJ1-6,-,TRBV11-2,TGTGCCAGCAGCTCGAAGGGGCCTAATGCTTATAATTCACCCCTCCACTTT,CASSSKGPNAYNSPLHF
TRBJ1-2,-,TRBV28,TGTGCCAGCAGTTTGGTGGAGCTCTATGGCTACACCTTC,CASSLVELYGYTF
TRBJ1-4,TRBD1,TRBV27,TGTGCCAGCAGTTTAGTCCCAGGGGGTGAAAAACTGTTTTTT,CASSLVPGGEKLFF
TRBJ1-1,TRBD1,TRBV11-3,TGTGCCAGCAGCTTCGGACAGGGGAATGAAGCTTTCTTT,CASSFGQGNEAFF